This T cell receptor beta chain is from a study of blood T cell repertoires in COVID-19. Study overall: Donors in the United States, Italy and Spain gave samples during acute or convalescent COVID-19. Sample material is recorded as cDNA or gDNA derived from T cells, B-cell-depleted T cells, or PBMCs.

The CDR3 contains 14 residues. Trimming left V 0 bases short and J 1 base short, with 6 bases between. The V gene's germline CDR1 is LNHNV and CDR2 YYDKDF (reference sequence). In the original workflow: Amplified reference gene primers provided the basis for estimating nucleated cell counts. Clones were read by immunoSEQ multiplex PCR, and TCRdb kept only the in-frame ones, dropping some. The V and J calls and clone size are taken from that table; D and trimming were inferred from the DNA. The repertoire consists of fewer than 350,000 clones, with roughly 89% occurring once and the leading ten covering 3% to 4.5%. Followed over time, Seattle patients had been enrolled while infection was active.

The sample was peripheral blood. The chain employs TRBV15 and TRBJ1-1; D unclear. The receptor's source is a woman aged 55-69 years with COVID-19, enrolled during active disease. CDR3 nucleotides: TGTGCCACCAGCAGAGATAGTAGGAACACTGAAGCTTTCTTT. Translated: CATSRDSRNTEAFF.